Listed here is a single TCR beta chain. The data were taken from a study of OX40 agonist ivuxolimab in advanced cancers. Study as a whole: Every 2 weeks, patients received ivuxolimab intravenously, dosed at 0.01 to 10 mg/kg. Patients receiving dose escalation had hepatocellular carcinoma, melanoma, renal cell or head and neck cancer.

Clones were sequenced by immunoSEQ multiplex PCR, and TCRdb holds only the in-frame ones, with some missing. This sample has fewer than 20,000 clones, with about 74% found just once. Autoimmune disease history or systemic immunosuppression meant exclusion. The receptor was derived from an adult with an advanced solid tumor such as melanoma, head and neck, liver or kidney cancer. The source material was CD4+ or CD8+ T cells sorted from blood, sampled in a trial of the OX40 agonist ivuxolimab.

CDR3 region: CASSPPGFREQYF. Here the CDR3 DNA reads TGTGCCAGCAGTCCCCCAGGGTTTCGGGAGCAGTACTTC. The V gene is TRBV28, the J gene TRBJ2-7; D perhaps matches TRBD1 (5 bases). The germline CDR1 and CDR2 sequences are MDHEN and SYDVKM. The CDR3 runs 13 residues. Trimming took 5 bases from V and 7 from J, leaving 15 bases between them.